The rows below give T cell receptor beta chains drawn from one sample of a study of blood T cells in healthy people across ages. Each CDR3 protein gets one entry after TCRdb re-called the 5' RACE reads with MiXCR. Altogether over a million distinct CDR3 sequences are present, 20% to 25% being singletons, with the ten largest covering approximately 0.71%. These data also featured in a second study, about T cells of mothers and their children.

The material sequenced was blood. These receptors were taken from a girl aged 2-10 years in good health. Each CDR3 is given without its conserved first and last residue. The order of the fields is V gene, D gene, CDR3 length, CDR3 protein. A D gene is named only where the DNA matches it firmly.

v_call: TRBV7-7; d_call: TRBD1; cdr3_length: 12; cdr3_aa: ASSSQGFTDTQY
v_call: TRBV7-6; d_call: .; cdr3_length: 15; cdr3_aa: ASSLAPGGEANEKLF
v_call: TRBV12-3/TRBV12-4; d_call: TRBD1; cdr3_length: 15; cdr3_aa: ASTSIISTGGNQPQH
v_call: TRBV7-2; d_call: TRBD2; cdr3_length: 14; cdr3_aa: ASSASGRPSYNEQF
v_call: TRBV5-1; d_call: .; cdr3_length: 12; cdr3_aa: ASSLERGNTEAF
v_call: TRBV29-1; d_call: TRBD1; cdr3_length: 10; cdr3_aa: SVRTGPYGYT
v_call: TRBV11-1; d_call: TRBD1; cdr3_length: 16; cdr3_aa: ASSSTTPGQNNTGELF
v_call: TRBV5-5; d_call: .; cdr3_length: 11; cdr3_aa: ASSLAGWYAQY
v_call: TRBV7-9; d_call: .; cdr3_length: 10; cdr3_aa: ASSSMAGEQF
v_call: TRBV29-1; d_call: TRBD1; cdr3_length: 10; cdr3_aa: SVVTGGNEQF
v_call: TRBV20-1; d_call: TRBD1; cdr3_length: 15; cdr3_aa: SARDSPQGAYMETQY
v_call: TRBV5-1; d_call: .; cdr3_length: 13; cdr3_aa: ASSPGGGPSYGYT
v_call: TRBV29-1; d_call: .; cdr3_length: 11; cdr3_aa: SVEDSVQETQY
v_call: TRBV29-1; d_call: .; cdr3_length: 10; cdr3_aa: SVAGNTGELF
v_call: TRBV11-2; d_call: .; cdr3_length: 11; cdr3_aa: ASSPLRVETQY
v_call: TRBV20-1; d_call: .; cdr3_length: 10; cdr3_aa: SCSGGQETQY
v_call: TRBV10-3; d_call: TRBD2; cdr3_length: 15; cdr3_aa: AISGVPSGSPGNEQF
v_call: TRBV12-3/TRBV12-4; d_call: TRBD1; cdr3_length: 12; cdr3_aa: ASSSDREKGGYT
v_call: TRBV12-3/TRBV12-4; d_call: TRBD2; cdr3_length: 19; cdr3_aa: ASSLRLRGGLATNRGDTQY
v_call: TRBV6-2/TRBV6-3; d_call: TRBD1; cdr3_length: 11; cdr3_aa: ASRPTGGTEAF
v_call: TRBV6-2/TRBV6-3; d_call: .; cdr3_length: 10; cdr3_aa: ASRSGVYEQY
v_call: TRBV11-1; d_call: TRBD1; cdr3_length: 13; cdr3_aa: ASSSTGLVKNIQY
v_call: TRBV5-1; d_call: .; cdr3_length: 13; cdr3_aa: ASSEQRRYQETQY
v_call: TRBV27; d_call: .; cdr3_length: 14; cdr3_aa: ASSRRGFSSTDTQY